What follows is one T cell receptor (beta chain) and its context. The data originate from a study of cytomegalovirus exposure and HLA in healthy donors. The CDR3 loop spans 18 amino acids. After removal of 6 bases from V and 0 bases from J, the junction contained 13 bases not matched to a gene. Germline CDR1 reads SNHLY; CDR2 reads FYNNEI. A multiplex PCR was run with 60 Vbeta primers and 13 Jbeta primers. TCRdb keeps only in-frame clones here, not all; method: immunoSEQ multiplex PCR. The data show 150,000 to 200,000 clones, with roughly 65% seen just once and approximately 5% held by the top ten. This clonotype was obtained from a man in his late teens or twenties in good health and CMV-seropositive. Sequencing input: PBMCs. V gene TRBV2 combines with J gene TRBJ1-1; 10 bases map to TRBD1. CDR3 protein: CASRKYSGQGNMNTEAFF. In nucleotides, the CDR3 is TGTGCCAGCAGGAAATACTCGGGACAGGGGAACATGAACACTGAAGCTTTCTTT.